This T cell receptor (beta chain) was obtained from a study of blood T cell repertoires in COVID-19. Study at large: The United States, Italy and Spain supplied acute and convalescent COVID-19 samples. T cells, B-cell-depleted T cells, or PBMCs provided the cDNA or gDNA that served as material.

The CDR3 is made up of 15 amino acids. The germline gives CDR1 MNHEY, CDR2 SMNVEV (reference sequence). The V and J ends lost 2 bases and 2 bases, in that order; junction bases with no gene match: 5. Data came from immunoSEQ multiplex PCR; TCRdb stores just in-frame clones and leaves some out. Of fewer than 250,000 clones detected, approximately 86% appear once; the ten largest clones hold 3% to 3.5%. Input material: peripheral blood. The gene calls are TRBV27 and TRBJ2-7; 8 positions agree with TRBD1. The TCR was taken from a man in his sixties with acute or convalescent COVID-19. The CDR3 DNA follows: TGTGCCAGCAGTTTAGAGGGACAGGCCCCCTACGAGCAGTACTTC. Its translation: CASSLEGQAPYEQYF.